The 31 T cell receptor beta chains below were found in one sample sequenced in a study of control samples from healthy donors and cancer patients. Sequenced by immunoSEQ multiplex PCR; TCRdb stores in-frame clones only, minus some. The table includes about 55,000 clones, 88% detected once. Sequencing input: blood. Receptors were obtained from a man aged 45-65 years in good health.

The chain links TRBV7-9 to TRBJ2-7; D might be TRBD1 (6 bases). V dropped 5 bases and J dropped 2 bases, with 19 bases sitting between them. The CDR3 is 16 amino acids. Germline CDR1 reads SEHNR; CDR2 reads FQNEAQ (reference sequence). CDR3 bases: TGTGCCAGCAGCCCCTCGGGTCTCGCAGGGGCCTACGAGCAGTACTTC. Translation: CASSPSGLAGAYEQYF.

The V call is TRBV6-5, the J call TRBJ2-7; D is possibly TRBD1 (5 bases). V was clipped by 6 bases and J by 7 bases, with 10 bases between them. In germline, CDR1 is MNHEY, CDR2 SVGAGI. The CDR3 runs to 11 residues. CDR3 amino acids: CASSLGREQYF. The CDR3 region has the DNA TGTGCCAGCAGCCTGGGGCGAGAGCAGTACTTC.

The table lists this clone with a count of one. The chain is built from TRBV6-5 and TRBJ2-3; D is perhaps TRBD1 or TRBD2 (5 bases each). V was shortened by 5 bases and J by 0 bases, with 12 bases between the two germline ends. This CDR3 has 15 residues. Germline V gene lookup returns CDR1 MNHEY and CDR2 SVGAGI. DNA of the CDR3: TGTGCCAGCAGTCCCTCCAGGGACAGCACAGATACGCAGTATTTT. Its translation: CASSPSRDSTDTQYF.

The chain recombines TRBV10-2 with TRBJ2-3; D is undetermined. The germline V and J ends were trimmed by 8 bases and 0 bases, with 9 bases remaining between them. CDR1 and CDR2 from the germline V gene are WSHSY and SAAADI. This CDR3 has 13 residues. The CDR3 is CASVAPSTDTQYF. The CDR3 bases are TGCGCCAGCGTGGCACCTAGCACAGATACGCAGTATTTT.

The chain recombines TRBV28 with TRBJ1-5; D remains ambiguous. CDR1 is MDHEN and CDR2 is SYDVKM in the germline V gene. V lost 7 bases, J lost 1 base, and 8 bases lay in between. This CDR3 is built from 13 residues. DNA for the CDR3: TGTGCCAGCACCCCGGAGAGCAATCAGCCCCAGCATTTT. Encoded protein: CASTPESNQPQHF.

The chain carries TRBV9 and TRBJ2-6; 13 nucleotides agree with TRBD2. V lost 0 bases and J lost 9; bases outside the gene matches: 6. The CDR3 has 17 amino acids. Germline V CDR1 and CDR2: SGDLS, YYNGEE. The CDR3 loop reads CASSVELAGGSGNVLTF. The CDR3 DNA follows: TGTGCCAGCAGCGTAGAACTAGCGGGAGGGTCGGGCAACGTCCTGACTTTC.

V and J are TRBV7-2 and TRBJ2-1; 8 nucleotides match TRBD2. V lost 3 bases to trimming and J lost 0 bases; unmatched junction nucleotides: 1. The CDR3 consists of 15 residues. Looked up from germline, CDR1 is SGHTA and CDR2 is FQGNSA. The CDR3 here is CASSLSGSSYNEQFF. Here the CDR3 DNA reads TGTGCCAGCAGCTTGAGCGGGAGCTCCTACAATGAGCAGTTCTTC.

This clone was counted a single time. This chain uses TRBV5-1 with TRBJ1-4, with TRBD1 matching over 8 bases. Trimming cost V 0 bases and J 5 bases; bases outside gene matches: 3. The CDR3 loop spans 15 amino acids. Germline CDR1 and CDR2: SGHRS and YFSETQ. CDR3 bases: TGCGCCAGCAGCTTGGCCCGGGACAGGAATGAAAAACTGTTTTTT. Its protein is CASSLARDRNEKLFF.

The chain joins TRBV20-1 to TRBJ2-2; 10 positions match TRBD2. The CDR3 sequence is 15 residues long. J lost 7 bases, V lost 3 bases, and 8 bases had no gene match. Germline loops: CDR1 DFQATT, CDR2 SNEGSKA (reference sequence). The CDR3 nucleotides are TGCAGTGCTAGTCCTAGCGGGAGAGAGGTCGGGGAGCTGTTTTTT. Its protein is CSASPSGREVGELFF.

The chain couples TRBV2 to TRBJ1-2; 7 positions agree with TRBD1. J lost 7 bases, V lost 2 bases, and 13 bases had no gene match. The CDR3 has 16 amino acids. Looked up from germline, CDR1 is SNHLY and CDR2 is FYNNEI. CDR3 loop: CASSEPSGTEYAGYTF. DNA for the CDR3: TGTGCCAGCAGTGAACCCTCTGGGACAGAATATGCTGGCTACACCTTC.

The genes are TRBV10-3 and TRBJ1-1, with no clear D. The V gene's germline CDR1 is ENHRY and CDR2 SYGVKD. V lost 6 bases, J lost 1 base, and 6 bases lay in between. The CDR3 is 12 amino acids. This chain's CDR3 is CAIRAPNTEAFF. In DNA form, the CDR3 reads TGTGCCATCAGGGCCCCGAACACTGAAGCTTTCTTT.

V and J are TRBV7-2 and TRBJ1-1; D not certain. The germline V and J ends were trimmed by 6 bases and 1 base, with 9 bases remaining between them. Germline V CDR1 and CDR2: SGHTA, FQGNSA. The CDR3 is 13 residues long. Here the CDR3 reads CASSPDQNTEAFF. CDR3 sequence (DNA): TGTGCCAGCAGTCCAGATCAGAACACTGAAGCTTTCTTT.

J is TRBJ2-1 and V is TRBV6-5; 8 nucleotides align to TRBD2. V was pared by 6 bases and J by 10 bases, with 5 bases of the junction left unmatched. The germline V gene encodes CDR1 MNHEY and CDR2 SVGAGI. CDR3 size: 12 residues. The CDR3: CASSHRLAEQFF. The CDR3 region has the DNA TGTGCCAGCAGCCATCGACTAGCGGAGCAGTTCTTC.

The rearrangement uses TRBV5-4 and TRBJ2-1; D unclear. With 0 bases removed from V and 6 bases from J, the gap between germline ends came to 7 bases. This CDR3 region has 13 residues. Germline assignment: CDR1 SGHNT and CDR2 YYREEE (reference sequence). The DNA of the CDR3 is TGTGCCAGCAGCTTGGACACAAGCAATGAGCAGTTCTTC. It yields the protein CASSLDTSNEQFF.

CDR3 sequence: CSVETGMAFF. The CDR3 nucleotides read TGCAGCGTTGAAACAGGGATGGCGTTCTTC. The chain employs TRBV29-1 and TRBJ2-1, with D perhaps TRBD1 (6 bases). V dropped 2 bases and J dropped 15 bases, with 11 bases sitting between them. CDR3 size: 10 residues. The germline V gene encodes CDR1 SQVTM and CDR2 ANQGSEA.

The CDR3 region has the DNA TGCGCCAGCAGCTCAAATGGACAGGCCGGCACCGGGGAGCTGTTTTTT. Protein product: CASSSNGQAGTGELFF. This rearrangement joins TRBV5-1 to TRBJ2-2; 7 bases line up with TRBD1. After removal of 3 bases from V and 4 bases from J, the junction contained 9 bases not matched to a gene. Germline CDR1 SGHRS, CDR2 YFSETQ. CDR3 length: 16 amino acids.

The rearrangement joins TRBV7-8 to TRBJ1-2; 7 bases agree with TRBD1. The CDR3 spans 15 residues. The V gene's germline CDR1 is SGHVS and CDR2 FQNEAQ. The J segment lost 4 bases and the V segment lost 2 bases, leaving 7 bases of the junction unmatched. This CDR3 reads CASSLTWDSSYGYTF. CDR3 in DNA: TGTGCCAGCAGCTTAACGTGGGACAGTTCCTATGGCTACACCTTC.

V gene TRBV28 combines with J gene TRBJ1-3; the D gene is possibly TRBD1 (5 bases). V dropped 1 base and J dropped 2 bases, with 6 bases sitting between them. Germline V gives CDR1 MDHEN, CDR2 SYDVKM. The CDR3 spans 14 residues. In DNA form, the CDR3 reads TGTGCCAGCAGTTTATCGGGGCCTGGAAACACCATATATTTT. It yields the protein CASSLSGPGNTIYF.

The gene calls are TRBV6-5 and TRBJ2-7; 8 nucleotides line up with TRBD1. The CDR3 spans 13 residues. V dropped 5 bases and J dropped 6; count of bases not matched to a gene: 6. Germline V gene lookup returns CDR1 MNHEY and CDR2 SVGAGI. In DNA, the CDR3 is TGTGCCAGCAGTAGGACAGGGCCAGGCGAGCAGTACTTC. Protein sequence: CASSRTGPGEQYF.

The CDR3 loop reads CASSTPPGGRAYEQYF. The CDR3 bases are TGTGCCAGTAGTACCCCCCCGGGCGGGAGAGCCTACGAGCAGTACTTC. The chain couples TRBV19 to TRBJ2-7, with 7 bases aligning to TRBD2. CDR1 is LNHDA, CDR2 SQIVND, per germline (reference sequence). With V trimmed by 4 bases and J by 2 bases, 11 bases remained unmatched. The length of the CDR3 is 16 residues. Looking up the rest from reference TRBV19 and TRBJ2-7 gives the full variable domain: DGGITQSPKYLFRKEGQNVTLSCEQNLNHDAMYWYRQDPGQGLRLIYYSQIVNDFQKGDIAEGYSVSREKKESFPLTVTSAQKNPTAFYLCASSTPPGGRAYEQYFGPGTRLTVT.

This clone was picked up one time. The CDR3 nucleotides read TGTGCCAGCAGTCCCGGACTGCTTTCTGGAAACACCATATATTTT. Amino acids: CASSPGLLSGNTIYF. This chain links TRBV6-5 with TRBJ1-3; no reliable D call. Deletions cut 5 bases from V and 1 base from J, with 12 bases between. Germline V gives CDR1 MNHEY, CDR2 SVGAGI. The CDR3 is made up of 15 amino acids.

This clone has just one count. The chain uses TRBV5-6 and TRBJ1-5; TRBD1 is a possible D gene (5 bases). This CDR3 contains 15 residues. The germline V gene encodes CDR1 SGHDT and CDR2 YYEEEE. V shed 4 bases and J shed 1 base, with 12 bases lying between them. CDR3 coding DNA: TGTGCCAGCAGCCGTGAGGGGTGGAGCAATCAGCCCCAGCATTTT. It specifies CASSREGWSNQPQHF.

In this sample, this clone is large. The chain has TRBV12-3 or TRBV12-4 and TRBJ2-7; TRBD2 is a possible D gene (5 bases). V was shortened by 7 bases and J by 1 base, with 11 bases between the two germline ends. The CDR3 totals 13 residues. The CDR3 sequence is CASTRPGSYEQYF. The CDR3 DNA reads TGTGCCAGCACCCGACCGGGGTCCTACGAGCAGTACTTC.

V is TRBV28 and J is TRBJ1-5; D is possibly TRBD1 (5 bases). Germline values: CDR1 MDHEN, CDR2 SYDVKM. V lost 5 bases to trimming and J lost 5 bases, with 16 bases between them. The CDR3 length is 15 residues. The CDR3 nucleotides are TGTGCCAGCAGTCCCTTACGGGGGTCAGATCAGCCCCAGCATTTT. It yields the protein CASSPLRGSDQPQHF.

This rearrangement joins TRBV3-1 (or the pseudogene TRBV3-2) to TRBJ2-3, with 13 bases aligning to TRBD2. V lost 4 bases, J lost 4 bases, and 2 bases stayed unmatched. The germline CDR1 and CDR2 sequences are LGHDT and YNNKEL (reference sequence). CDR3 length: 15 amino acids. The CDR3 DNA sequence: TGTGCCAGCAGCCGTGGACTAGCGGGAGCAGATACGCAGTATTTT. It specifies CASSRGLAGADTQYF.

The V and J genes are TRBV9 and TRBJ2-7; 8 nucleotides align to TRBD2. V lost 4 bases, J lost 7 bases, and 7 bases stayed unmatched. Per germline, CDR1 SGDLS and CDR2 YYNGEE. The CDR3 runs to 13 residues. CDR3 DNA: TGTGCCAGCAGCCCCTCCACTAGCGGAGAGCAGTACTTC. Its translation is CASSPSTSGEQYF.

V usage is TRBV4-2 and J usage is TRBJ2-2; D could derive from TRBD1 or TRBD2 (5 bases each). The CDR3 totals 16 residues. Germline V gives CDR1 LGHNA, CDR2 YNFKEQ. The V and J ends lost 1 base and 0 bases respectively, with 9 bases between them. CDR3 coding DNA: TGTGCCAGCAGCCAAGGAGAGGGGTCGAACACCGGGGAGCTGTTTTTT. Its protein product is CASSQGEGSNTGELFF.

This chain connects TRBV28 to TRBJ2-7, with D tentatively TRBD1 (6 bases). The CDR3 loop spans 16 amino acids. The V gene's germline CDR1 is MDHEN and CDR2 SYDVKM. Trimming left V 1 base short and J 0 bases short, with 13 bases between. CDR3 in amino acids: CASSLSTGGSSYEQYF. DNA of the CDR3: TGTGCCAGCAGTTTATCGACAGGAGGATCCTCCTACGAGCAGTACTTC.

This chain uses TRBV11-2 with TRBJ2-2, with a weak D call TRBD2 (6 bases). The CDR3 is 12 residues long. Looked up from germline, CDR1 is SGHAT and CDR2 is FQNNGV. Trimming took off 6 bases at V and 10 bases at J, with 12 bases between the two ends. CDR3 bases: TGTGCCAGCAGGTTACTAGCCGAGGAGCTGTTTTTT. The encoded protein is CASRLLAEELFF.

This chain joins TRBV21-1 and TRBJ2-5. TRBV21-1 is tagged as a pseudogene. The CDR3 length is 8 residues. The CDR3 is CASRTQYF. In DNA, the CDR3 is TGTGCCAGCAGGACCCAGTACTTC.

This chain links TRBV28 with TRBJ1-3; a weak D match, TRBD1 (6 bases). CDR1 is MDHEN, CDR2 SYDVKM, per germline. V was trimmed by 3 bases and J by 9 bases, leaving 9 bases between them. The CDR3 consists of 12 residues. CDR3 nucleotide sequence: TGTGCCAGCAGTTTCCGAGGGGGCACCATATATTTT. It is translated as CASSFRGGTIYF.